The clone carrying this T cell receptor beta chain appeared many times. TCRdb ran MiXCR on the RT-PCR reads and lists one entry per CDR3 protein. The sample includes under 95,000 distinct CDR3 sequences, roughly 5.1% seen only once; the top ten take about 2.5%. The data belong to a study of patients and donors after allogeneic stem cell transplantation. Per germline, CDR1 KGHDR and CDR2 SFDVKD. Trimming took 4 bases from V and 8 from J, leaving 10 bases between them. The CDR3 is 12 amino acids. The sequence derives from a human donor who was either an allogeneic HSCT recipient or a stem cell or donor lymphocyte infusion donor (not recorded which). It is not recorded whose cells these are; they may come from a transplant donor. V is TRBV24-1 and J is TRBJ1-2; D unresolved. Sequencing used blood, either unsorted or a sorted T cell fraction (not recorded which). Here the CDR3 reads CATSDPTLGYTF. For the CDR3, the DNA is TGTGCCACCAGTGACCCAACTCTCGGCTACACCTTC.